This record covers a single T cell receptor beta chain. This clonotype was seen more than once but under ten times. The target of this receptor is not known. No base quality values were provided; no much bigger clone lies one nucleotide off. This record comes from a study of T cell repertoires in cytomegalovirus infection (dated 2019 in TCRdb). In the study overall: Donor HLA type was relevant to the analysis, as public TCR beta signatures indicated carriage of CMV infection together with the matching HLA type.

Trimming accounts for 4 bases at V and 6 bases at J, while the number of junction bases matched to no gene is 6. CDR1 is given as MNHEY and CDR2 as SMNVEV, both from the germline V gene (reference sequence). Including cysteine and phenylalanine, the CDR3 has 15 amino acids. The kept DNA is CDR3 alone, 45 bases in frame from the first base. Broad study findings and their caveats: Carriers of CMV infection plus the relevant HLA type were discriminated by the cumulative frequency of public TCR beta family members in the study cohort and in an independent approximately 360-donor cohort. The ex vivo response was dominated by HLA-C-restricted CMV-specific TCR beta clonotypes, and the single most frequent clonotype in two of eight donors was supplied by these HLA-C-restricted clonotypes.

The sequencer was an Illumina HiSeq 1500. TCRdb applied fastp at Q25 and MiXCR to the public reads, then kept only in-frame beta chains. CDR3 protein duplicates are merged, each entry listing the most common genes and DNA. This sample comprises 450,000 to 550,000 distinct CDR3 sequences, approximately 15% of them detected only once. 20% to 30% of the sample belongs to the ten largest clones. Sequencing used CD8+ T cells from PBMCs. The receptor chain draws on TRBV27 and TRBJ1-6, with 7 bases aligning to TRBD1. The clonotype originates from a human donor in good health (CMV status not recorded). Some clones in this sample may be carry-over from other donors' samples. The DNA reads as follows: TGTGCCAGCAGTTCCCCGGGACAGAGTAATTCACCCCTCCACTTT. Translated, this gives CASSSPGQSNSPLHF.